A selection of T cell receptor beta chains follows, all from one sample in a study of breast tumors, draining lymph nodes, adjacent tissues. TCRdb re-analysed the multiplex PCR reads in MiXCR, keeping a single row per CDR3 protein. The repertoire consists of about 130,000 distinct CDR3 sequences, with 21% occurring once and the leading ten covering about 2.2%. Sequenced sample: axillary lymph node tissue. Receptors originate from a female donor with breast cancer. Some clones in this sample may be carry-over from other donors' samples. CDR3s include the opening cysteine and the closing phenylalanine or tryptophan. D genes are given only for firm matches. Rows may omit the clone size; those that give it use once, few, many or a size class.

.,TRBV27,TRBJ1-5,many,TGTGCCAGCCGGCCAGAGCGCTATAGCAATCAGCCCCAGCATTTT,CASRPERYSNQPQHF
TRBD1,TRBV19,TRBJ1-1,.,TGTGCCACTACCATCGGACAGGGGACCACTGAAGCTTTCTTT,CATTIGQGTTEAFF
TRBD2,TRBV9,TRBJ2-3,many,TGTGCCAGCAGCGTAGAGGTGGGAGGGGCAGATACGCAGTATTTT,CASSVEVGGADTQYF
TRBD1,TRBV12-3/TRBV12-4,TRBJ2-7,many,TGTGCCAGCATTCCCGGGACAGGGGGCCTCTACGAGCAGTACTTC,CASIPGTGGLYEQYF
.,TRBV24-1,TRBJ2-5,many,TGTGCCACCAGTGAGGCTGCAGGGCTAAAACAAGAGACCCAGTACTTC,CATSEAAGLKQETQYF
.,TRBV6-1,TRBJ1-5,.,TGTGCCAGCAGTGATTATTCGGTAGGCTCGCCCCAGCATTTT,CASSDYSVGSPQHF
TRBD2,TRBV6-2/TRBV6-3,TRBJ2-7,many,TGTGCCAGCAGTTACCGCACCGGGACTAGCGTTTCCTACGAGCAGTACTTC,CASSYRTGTSVSYEQYF
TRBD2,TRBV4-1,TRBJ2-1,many,TGCGCCAGCAGCCCTAGTCCGCAGACTAGCGGGAGCTCCAATGAGCAGTTCTTC,CASSPSPQTSGSSNEQFF
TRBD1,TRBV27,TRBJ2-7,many,TGTGCCAGCAGTACGGGACAGGTCCTCTCCTACGAGCAGTACTTC,CASSTGQVLSYEQYF
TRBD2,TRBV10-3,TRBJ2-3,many,TGTGCCATCGCGGGACTAGCGGTGGGGGGCACAGATACGCAGTATTTT,CAIAGLAVGGTDTQYF
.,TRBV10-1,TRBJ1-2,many,TGCGCCAGCAGCCCCGGCCGCGCGGGAAACTATGGCTACACCTTC,CASSPGRAGNYGYTF
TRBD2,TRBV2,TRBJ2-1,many,TGTGCCAGCACCGCAGGACTAGCGGGAAACAACGAGCAGTTCTTC,CASTAGLAGNNEQFF
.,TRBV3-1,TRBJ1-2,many,TGTGCCAGCAGCCCAAGAGGGATAGCCTATGGCTACACCTTC,CASSPRGIAYGYTF
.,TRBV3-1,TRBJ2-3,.,TGTGCCAGCAGCCAAGTGGTGACTAAGCTCCCCACGCAGTATTTT,CASSQVVTKLPTQYF
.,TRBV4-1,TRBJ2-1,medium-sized,TGCGCCAGCAGCCCAATCGGGAGCAAGTCCTACAATGAGCAGTTCTTC,CASSPIGSKSYNEQFF
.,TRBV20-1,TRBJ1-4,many,TGCAGTGCTAGAGCAACAACTAATGAAAAACTGTTTTTT,CSARATTNEKLFF
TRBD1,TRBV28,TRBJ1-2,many,TGTGCCAGCAGCCGCACGACACCGGGACAGGGATATGGCTACACCTTC,CASSRTTPGQGYGYTF
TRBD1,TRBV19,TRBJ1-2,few,TGTGCCAGTAGTATCCCGCCCCACCGTCCCGGGACAGGCCCCAAGAACTATGGCTACACCTTC,CASSIPPHRPGTGPKNYGYTF
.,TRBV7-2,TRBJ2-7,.,TGTGCCAGCAGCCCGAAGTACTTCCCTGAGCAGTACTTC,CASSPKYFPEQYF